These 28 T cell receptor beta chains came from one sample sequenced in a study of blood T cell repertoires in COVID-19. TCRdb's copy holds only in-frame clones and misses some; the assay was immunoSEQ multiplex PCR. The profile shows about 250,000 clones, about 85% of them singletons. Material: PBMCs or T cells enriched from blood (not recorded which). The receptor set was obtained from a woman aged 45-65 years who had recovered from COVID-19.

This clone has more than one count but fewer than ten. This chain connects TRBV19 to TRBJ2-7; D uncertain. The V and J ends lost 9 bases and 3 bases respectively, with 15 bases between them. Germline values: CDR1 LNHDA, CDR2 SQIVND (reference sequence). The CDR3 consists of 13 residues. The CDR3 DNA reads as TGTGCCAGCGCACCGCGAACCTTCTACGAGCAGTACTTC. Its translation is CASAPRTFYEQYF.

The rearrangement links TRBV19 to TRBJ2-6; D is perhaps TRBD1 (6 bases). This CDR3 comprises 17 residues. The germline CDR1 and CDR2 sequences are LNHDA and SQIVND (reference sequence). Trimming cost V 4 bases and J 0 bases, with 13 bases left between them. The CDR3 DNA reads TGTGCCAGTAGTACGGGACATTCCAGCTCTGGGGCCAACGTCCTGACTTTC. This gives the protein CASSTGHSSSGANVLTF.

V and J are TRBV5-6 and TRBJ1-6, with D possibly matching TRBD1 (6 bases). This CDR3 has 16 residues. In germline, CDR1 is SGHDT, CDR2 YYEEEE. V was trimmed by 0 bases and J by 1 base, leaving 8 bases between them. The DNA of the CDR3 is TGTGCCAGCAGCTTGGATAGGGGGTCCTATAATTCACCCCTCCACTTT. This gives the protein CASSLDRGSYNSPLHF.

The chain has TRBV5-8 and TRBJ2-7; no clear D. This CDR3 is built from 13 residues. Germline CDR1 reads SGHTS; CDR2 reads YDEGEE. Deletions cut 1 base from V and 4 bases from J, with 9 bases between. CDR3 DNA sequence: TGTGCCAGCAGCTTGCTATCGTTATACGAGCAGTACTTC. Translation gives CASSLLSLYEQYF.

CDR3 DNA: TGTGCCAGCAGTTTACTAAACCCCCCCCATGAGCAGTTCTTC. Encoded protein: CASSLLNPPHEQFF. The chain uses TRBV28 and TRBJ2-1, with D unresolved. CDR3 length equals 14 residues. V was pared by 2 bases and J by 8 bases, with 13 bases between. Germline CDR1 reads MDHEN; CDR2 reads SYDVKM.

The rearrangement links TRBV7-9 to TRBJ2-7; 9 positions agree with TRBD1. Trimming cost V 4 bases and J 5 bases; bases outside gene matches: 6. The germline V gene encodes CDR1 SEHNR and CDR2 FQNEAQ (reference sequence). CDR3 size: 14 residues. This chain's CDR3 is CASSSARTGDEQYF. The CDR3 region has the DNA TGTGCCAGCAGCTCCGCGAGGACAGGGGACGAGCAGTACTTC. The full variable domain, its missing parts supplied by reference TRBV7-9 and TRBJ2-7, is DTGVSQNPRHKITKRGQNVTFRCDPISEHNRLYWYRQTLGQGPEFLTYFQNEAQLEKSRLLSDRFSAERPKGSFSTLEIQRTEQGDSAMYLCASSSARTGDEQYFGPGTRLTVT.

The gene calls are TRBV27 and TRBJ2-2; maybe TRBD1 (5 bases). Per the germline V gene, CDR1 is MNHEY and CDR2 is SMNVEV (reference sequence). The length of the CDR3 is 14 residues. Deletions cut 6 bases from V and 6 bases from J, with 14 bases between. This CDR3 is CASRTSGNPGELFF. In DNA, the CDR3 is TGTGCCAGCAGAACCTCAGGGAATCCCGGGGAGCTGTTTTTT.

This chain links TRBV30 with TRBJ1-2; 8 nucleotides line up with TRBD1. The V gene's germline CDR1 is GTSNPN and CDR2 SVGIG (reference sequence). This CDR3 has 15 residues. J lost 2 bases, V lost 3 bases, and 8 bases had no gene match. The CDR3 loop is CAWRDRVGINYGYTF. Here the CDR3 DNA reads TGTGCCTGGAGGGACAGGGTGGGGATAAACTATGGCTACACCTTC.

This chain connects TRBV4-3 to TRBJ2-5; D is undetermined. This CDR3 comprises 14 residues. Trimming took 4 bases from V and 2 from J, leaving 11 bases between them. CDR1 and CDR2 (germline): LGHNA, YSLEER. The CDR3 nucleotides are TGCGCCAGCAGCCCCACCGGGTGGCAAGAGACCCAGTACTTC. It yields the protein CASSPTGWQETQYF.

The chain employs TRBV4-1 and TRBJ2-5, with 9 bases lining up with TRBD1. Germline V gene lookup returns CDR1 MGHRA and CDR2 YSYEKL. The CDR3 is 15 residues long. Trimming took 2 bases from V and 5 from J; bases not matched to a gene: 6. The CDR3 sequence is CASSQPRDRGETQYF. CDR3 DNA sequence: TGCGCCAGCAGCCAACCTCGAGACAGGGGGGAGACCCAGTACTTC.

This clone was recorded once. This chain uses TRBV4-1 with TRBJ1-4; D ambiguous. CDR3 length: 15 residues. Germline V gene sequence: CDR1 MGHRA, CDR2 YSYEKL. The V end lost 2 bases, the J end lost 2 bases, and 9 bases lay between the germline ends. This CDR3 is CASSQPGFTNEKLFF. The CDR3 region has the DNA TGCGCCAGCAGCCAACCGGGGTTCACTAATGAAAAACTGTTTTTT.

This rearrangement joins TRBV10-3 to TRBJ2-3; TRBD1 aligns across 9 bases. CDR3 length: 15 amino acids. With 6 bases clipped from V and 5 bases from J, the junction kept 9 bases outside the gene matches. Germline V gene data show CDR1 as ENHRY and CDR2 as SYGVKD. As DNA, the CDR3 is TGTGCCATCAGCGCCGGGACAGGGCGAGTAGATACGCAGTATTTT. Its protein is CAISAGTGRVDTQYF.

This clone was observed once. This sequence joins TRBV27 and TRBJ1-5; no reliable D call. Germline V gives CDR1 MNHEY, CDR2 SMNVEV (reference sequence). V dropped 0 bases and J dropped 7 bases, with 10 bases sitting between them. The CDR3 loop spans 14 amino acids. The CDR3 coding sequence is TGTGCCAGCAGTTTATCGACGGGAGAGCAGCCCCAGCATTTT. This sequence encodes CASSLSTGEQPQHF.

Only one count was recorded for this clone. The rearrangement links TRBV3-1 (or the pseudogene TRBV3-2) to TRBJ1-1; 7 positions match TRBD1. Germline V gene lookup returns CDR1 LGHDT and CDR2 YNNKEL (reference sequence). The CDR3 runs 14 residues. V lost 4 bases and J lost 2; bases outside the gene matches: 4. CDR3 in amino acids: CASSRDRGNTEAFF. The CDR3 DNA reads TGTGCCAGCAGCCGGGACAGAGGAAACACTGAAGCTTTCTTT.

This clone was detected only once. DNA of the CDR3: TGTGCCAGCAGCCCGGGACAGGTCTACGAGCAGTACTTC. Protein: CASSPGQVYEQYF. The chain has TRBV5-4 and TRBJ2-7; 8 bases are a match to TRBD1. CDR3 length: 13 amino acids. Germline assignment: CDR1 SGHNT and CDR2 YYREEE (reference sequence). The V and J ends lost 4 bases and 3 bases, in that order; junction bases with no gene match: 3.

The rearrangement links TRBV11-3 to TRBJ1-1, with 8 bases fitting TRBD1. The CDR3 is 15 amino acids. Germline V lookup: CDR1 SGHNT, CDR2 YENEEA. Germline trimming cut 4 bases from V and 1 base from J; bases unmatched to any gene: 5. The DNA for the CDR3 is TGTGCCAGCAGCTCTAACAGGGGGTCGAACACTGAAGCTTTCTTT. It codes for CASSSNRGSNTEAFF.

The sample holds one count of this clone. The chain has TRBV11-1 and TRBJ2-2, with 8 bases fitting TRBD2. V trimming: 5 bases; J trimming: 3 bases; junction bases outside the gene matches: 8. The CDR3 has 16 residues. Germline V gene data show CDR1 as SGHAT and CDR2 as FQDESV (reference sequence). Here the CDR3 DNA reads TGTGCCAGCAGCCACTCGGGGGGGAAGGACACCGGGGAGCTGTTTTTT. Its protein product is CASSHSGGKDTGELFF.

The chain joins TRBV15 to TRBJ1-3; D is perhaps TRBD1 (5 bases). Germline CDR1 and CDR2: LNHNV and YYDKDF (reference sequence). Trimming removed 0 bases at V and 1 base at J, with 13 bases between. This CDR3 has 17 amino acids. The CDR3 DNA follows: TGTGCCACCAGCAGAGATCTCCGGCGGGGGTCTGGAAACACCATATATTTT. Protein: CATSRDLRRGSGNTIYF.

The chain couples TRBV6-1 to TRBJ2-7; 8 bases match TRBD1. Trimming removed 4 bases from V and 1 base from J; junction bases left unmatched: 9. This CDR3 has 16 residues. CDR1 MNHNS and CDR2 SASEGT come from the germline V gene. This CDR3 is CASSVVGTGYSYEQYF. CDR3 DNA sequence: TGTGCCAGCAGTGTGGTCGGGACAGGATATTCCTACGAGCAGTACTTC.

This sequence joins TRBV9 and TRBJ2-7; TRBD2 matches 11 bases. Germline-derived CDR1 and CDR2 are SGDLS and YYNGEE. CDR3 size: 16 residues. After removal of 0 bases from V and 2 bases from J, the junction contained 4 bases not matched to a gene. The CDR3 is CASSVGPLAGAYEQYF. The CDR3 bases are TGTGCCAGCAGCGTAGGGCCACTAGCGGGAGCCTACGAGCAGTACTTC.

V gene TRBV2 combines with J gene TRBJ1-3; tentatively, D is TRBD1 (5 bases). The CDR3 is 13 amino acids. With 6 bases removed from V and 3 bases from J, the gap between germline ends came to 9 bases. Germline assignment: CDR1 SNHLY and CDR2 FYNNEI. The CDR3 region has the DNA TGTGCCAGCAGCAGGACACGTGGAAACACCATATATTTT. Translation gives CASSRTRGNTIYF. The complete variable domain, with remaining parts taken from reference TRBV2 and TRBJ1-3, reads EPEVTQTPSHQVTQMGQEVILRCVPISNHLYFYWYRQILGQKVEFLVSFYNNEISEKSEIFDDQFSVERPDGSNFTLKIRSTKLEDSAMYFCASSRTRGNTIYFGEGSWLTVV.

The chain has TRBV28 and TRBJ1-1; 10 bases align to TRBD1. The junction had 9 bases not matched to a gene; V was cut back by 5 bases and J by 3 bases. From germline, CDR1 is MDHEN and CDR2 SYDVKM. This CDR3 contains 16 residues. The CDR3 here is CASSKRVGTGDTEAFF. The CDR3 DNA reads TGTGCCAGCAGTAAACGGGTGGGGACAGGGGACACTGAAGCTTTCTTT.

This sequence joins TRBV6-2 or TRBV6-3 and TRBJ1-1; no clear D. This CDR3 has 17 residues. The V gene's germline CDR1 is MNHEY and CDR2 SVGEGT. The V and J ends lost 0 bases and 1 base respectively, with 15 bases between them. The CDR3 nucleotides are TGTGCCAGCAGTTACTCCTTCGGCGGGCAGACGAACACTGAAGCTTTCTTT. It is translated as CASSYSFGGQTNTEAFF.

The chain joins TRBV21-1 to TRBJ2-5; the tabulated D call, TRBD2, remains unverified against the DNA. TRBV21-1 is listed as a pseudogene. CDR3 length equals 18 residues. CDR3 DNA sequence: TGTGCCAGCAGCAAAAAACCTTTCGTGATAGTAGCGGGAGAGACCCAGTACTTC. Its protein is CASSKKPFVIVAGETQYF.

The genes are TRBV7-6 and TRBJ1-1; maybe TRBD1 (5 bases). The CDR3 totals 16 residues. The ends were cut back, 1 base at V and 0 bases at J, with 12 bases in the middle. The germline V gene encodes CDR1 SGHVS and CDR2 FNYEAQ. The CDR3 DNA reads TGTGCCAGCAGCTTAGGGTTTCCGACAGTGAACACTGAAGCTTTCTTT. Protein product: CASSLGFPTVNTEAFF.

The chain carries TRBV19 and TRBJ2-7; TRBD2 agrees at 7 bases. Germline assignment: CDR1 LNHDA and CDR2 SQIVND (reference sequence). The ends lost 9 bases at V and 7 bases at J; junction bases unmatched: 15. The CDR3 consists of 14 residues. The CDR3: CASTGRGAGREQYF. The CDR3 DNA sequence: TGTGCCAGCACCGGAAGGGGAGCGGGAAGGGAGCAGTACTTC.

The CDR3 DNA reads TGTGCCAGCAGCCGTAACGAGGGCCCAGGACTATCAACTAATGAAAAACTGTTTTTT. Its translation is CASSRNEGPGLSTNEKLFF. V gene TRBV21-1 combines with J gene TRBJ1-4. TRBV21-1 is assigned pseudogene status. The CDR3 runs 19 residues.

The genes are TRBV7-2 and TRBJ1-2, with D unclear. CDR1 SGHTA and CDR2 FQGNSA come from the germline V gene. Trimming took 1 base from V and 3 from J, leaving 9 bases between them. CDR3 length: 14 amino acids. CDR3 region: CASSLGHQDYGYTF. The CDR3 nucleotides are TGTGCCAGCAGCTTAGGCCACCAGGACTATGGCTACACCTTC.